This TCR beta chain was recorded in a study of CD8 T cells in ankylosing spondylitis. Study findings and constraints: Clones linked to disease were reported to show significant enrichment in matched ankylosing spondylitis synovial fluid. Disease-associated clonotypes exhibited CD8+ identity and were relatively infrequent in peripheral blood. There was a TCR beta motif, made of several highly homologous variants, that appeared characteristic of ankylosing spondylitis blood. Previously reported in reactive arthritis synovial fluid and blood were some of the motif variants.

Preparation of TCR beta libraries was done by quantitative 5'-RACE with molecular barcodes. Each CDR3 protein is one row after TCRdb ran MiXCR on the 5' RACE reads. Here the sample spans 470,000 or so distinct CDR3 sequences, about 24% being singletons. Trimming took 6 bases from V and 0 from J; bases not matched to a gene: 2. CDR1 SQVTM and CDR2 ANQGSEA come from the germline V gene. CDR3 length: 13 amino acids. This clonotype has just a few counts. Its antigen is as yet unknown. The sequence was collected from a male donor with ankylosing spondylitis. This chain uses TRBV29-1 with TRBJ1-1; 9 bases align to TRBD1. What was sequenced was blood, either unsorted or a sorted T cell fraction (not recorded which). The CDR3 protein is CSVRTGVNTEAFF. The CDR3 bases are TGCAGCGTGAGGACAGGGGTGAACACTGAAGCTTTCTTT.